This is a list of T cell receptor beta chains from one sample in a study of cytomegalovirus exposure and HLA in healthy donors. The repertoire was sequenced with immunoSEQ multiplex PCR; TCRdb's copy has only in-frame clones and lacks some. The sample has roughly 120,000 clones; over 60% are singletons. Specimen: PBMCs. The origin of the receptors is a young man in good health and CMV-seropositive. Both conserved end residues are part of each CDR3. D genes are given only for firm matches. Clone size appears in some rows only: once, few, many, or a class for an expanded clone.

CDR3nt: TGTGCCAGCAGGGGGACTAGCGGGGGTGATACGCAGTATTTT
CDR3aa: CASRGTSGGDTQYF
v_gene: TRBV6-5
j_gene: TRBJ2-3
d_gene: TRBD2
abundance: .

CDR3nt: TGTGCCAGCAGCTTGTCAGGGGATGGAAACACCATATATTTT
CDR3aa: CASSLSGDGNTIYF
v_gene: TRBV5-4
j_gene: TRBJ1-3
d_gene: .
abundance: .

CDR3nt: TGTGCCAGCAGTTTGACAGGGCTATCTCTTCAGCCCCAGCATTTT
CDR3aa: CASSLTGLSLQPQHF
v_gene: TRBV27
j_gene: TRBJ1-5
d_gene: TRBD1
abundance: .

CDR3nt: TGTGCCAGCAGTTTATTTGCGGGGGGGCGGGATACGCAGTATTTT
CDR3aa: CASSLFAGGRDTQYF
v_gene: TRBV27
j_gene: TRBJ2-3
d_gene: TRBD2
abundance: .

CDR3nt: TGCGCCAGCAGCCAAGATCTTGGGCTAGCGGGGAAGCAAGAGACCCAGTACTTC
CDR3aa: CASSQDLGLAGKQETQYF
v_gene: TRBV4-1
j_gene: TRBJ2-5
d_gene: TRBD2
abundance: .

CDR3nt: TGTGCCAGCAGCGGCCGGGACAGGACCTACGAGCAGTACTTC
CDR3aa: CASSGRDRTYEQYF
v_gene: TRBV7-2
j_gene: TRBJ2-7
d_gene: TRBD1
abundance: .

CDR3nt: TGCGCCAGCAGTGAGTCCCACAGATCCTACGAGCAGTACTTC
CDR3aa: CASSESHRSYEQYF
v_gene: TRBV10-1
j_gene: TRBJ2-7
d_gene: .
abundance: .

CDR3nt: TGTGCCAGCAGCGTCGATGGGCGGGGGGGTGAGACCCAGTACTTC
CDR3aa: CASSVDGRGGETQYF
v_gene: TRBV9
j_gene: TRBJ2-5
d_gene: TRBD2
abundance: .

CDR3nt: TGTGCCAGCAGCTCCCGACAGTTCAATCAGCCCCAGCATTTT
CDR3aa: CASSSRQFNQPQHF
v_gene: TRBV27
j_gene: TRBJ1-5
d_gene: .
abundance: few

CDR3nt: TGTGCCAGCAGCCCAACAGGACAGGGGTTGACAGATACGCAGTATTTT
CDR3aa: CASSPTGQGLTDTQYF
v_gene: TRBV28
j_gene: TRBJ2-3
d_gene: TRBD1
abundance: .

CDR3nt: TGTGCCAGCAGCTCCATGTCCGGACAGGGCTACAATGAGCAGTTCTTC
CDR3aa: CASSSMSGQGYNEQFF
v_gene: TRBV7-7
j_gene: TRBJ2-1
d_gene: TRBD1
abundance: .

CDR3nt: TGTGCCAGCAGCCCTGACTCTGGGACAGGGGTGAACTTT
CDR3aa: CASSPDSGTGVNF
v_gene: TRBV7-8
j_gene: TRBJ1-6
d_gene: TRBD1
abundance: .

CDR3nt: TGTGCCAGCGGATTCACAGGGGCCAGTAATCAGCCCCAGCATTTT
CDR3aa: CASGFTGASNQPQHF
v_gene: TRBV27
j_gene: TRBJ1-5
d_gene: TRBD1
abundance: once

CDR3nt: TGTGCCAGCGGACGAGGGACATCCTACGAGCAGTACTTC
CDR3aa: CASGRGTSYEQYF
v_gene: TRBV28
j_gene: TRBJ2-7
d_gene: .
abundance: few

CDR3nt: TGTGCCAGCAGTCCTCTGGACAGAGAGAATGAAAAACTGTTTTTT
CDR3aa: CASSPLDRENEKLFF
v_gene: TRBV25-1
j_gene: TRBJ1-4
d_gene: .
abundance: few

CDR3nt: TGTGCCAGCAGTTTTTTCGATCCAAGGACACCGTCTAATGAAAAACTGTTTTTT
CDR3aa: CASSFFDPRTPSNEKLFF
v_gene: TRBV28
j_gene: TRBJ1-4
d_gene: .
abundance: .

CDR3nt: TGCGCCAGCAGCTGGGCCCGGACAGGAATGGACACTGAAGCTTTCTTT
CDR3aa: CASSWARTGMDTEAFF
v_gene: TRBV5-1
j_gene: TRBJ1-1
d_gene: TRBD1
abundance: .

CDR3nt: TGCAGCGTTAGAGCCAGGGGGCTCGGCACAGATACGCAGTATTTT
CDR3aa: CSVRARGLGTDTQYF
v_gene: TRBV29-1
j_gene: TRBJ2-3
d_gene: TRBD1
abundance: once

CDR3nt: TGTGCCTGGAGTCTAGAAGGCGTGAACACTGAAGCTTTCTTT
CDR3aa: CAWSLEGVNTEAFF
v_gene: TRBV30
j_gene: TRBJ1-1
d_gene: .
abundance: .

CDR3nt: TGTGCCAGCAGTTTATCGAGGGGAGGACTAGAGGCCTATGGCTACACCTTC
CDR3aa: CASSLSRGGLEAYGYTF
v_gene: TRBV27
j_gene: TRBJ1-2
d_gene: .
abundance: few

CDR3nt: TGTGCCAGCAGCCCCGGGACAGGGGGCAACGAGCAGTACTTC
CDR3aa: CASSPGTGGNEQYF
v_gene: TRBV27
j_gene: TRBJ2-7
d_gene: TRBD1
abundance: .

CDR3nt: TGTGCCAGCAGCTTCCTGGGGGGTAGGAACACTGAAGCTTTCTTT
CDR3aa: CASSFLGGRNTEAFF
v_gene: TRBV5-4
j_gene: TRBJ1-1
d_gene: .
abundance: few

CDR3nt: TGTGCCAGCAGCCAATTACAGGGCGGCAGCTCTGGAAACACCATATATTTT
CDR3aa: CASSQLQGGSSGNTIYF
v_gene: TRBV4-2
j_gene: TRBJ1-3
d_gene: .
abundance: few

CDR3nt: TGTGCCAGCTCCCGGGGGGATCAGCCCCAGCATTTT
CDR3aa: CASSRGDQPQHF
v_gene: TRBV18
j_gene: TRBJ1-5
d_gene: .
abundance: .

CDR3nt: TGTGCCAGAAGCCCAGAGCGCAGGGGTAGTCCAGTAAACTATGGCTACACCTTC
CDR3aa: CARSPERRGSPVNYGYTF
v_gene: TRBV5-3
j_gene: TRBJ1-2
d_gene: .
abundance: once

CDR3nt: TGTGCCAGCAGCGTAGACTGGGGCTACACCTTC
CDR3aa: CASSVDWGYTF
v_gene: TRBV9
j_gene: TRBJ1-2
d_gene: .
abundance: .

CDR3nt: TGCGCCAGCAGCCCGACAGGGGGTAGAAACATTCAGTACTTC
CDR3aa: CASSPTGGRNIQYF
v_gene: TRBV5-1
j_gene: TRBJ2-4
d_gene: TRBD1
abundance: .

CDR3nt: TGTGCCAGCTCACCCGACAGAGCCTACGAGCAGTACTTC
CDR3aa: CASSPDRAYEQYF
v_gene: TRBV18
j_gene: TRBJ2-7
d_gene: .
abundance: .

CDR3nt: TGTGCCAGCAGCCCCTTCTCCTACGAGCAGTACTTC
CDR3aa: CASSPFSYEQYF
v_gene: TRBV7-2
j_gene: TRBJ2-7
d_gene: .
abundance: few

CDR3nt: TGTGCCTGGAGTGTGAAAGATGGGCTTAATTCACCCCTCCACTTT
CDR3aa: CAWSVKDGLNSPLHF
v_gene: TRBV30
j_gene: TRBJ1-6
d_gene: .
abundance: .

CDR3nt: TGTGCCAGCAGCTTAGGCGGGCGTCCCGTTGCAACTAATGAAAAACTGTTTTTT
CDR3aa: CASSLGGRPVATNEKLFF
v_gene: TRBV5-4
j_gene: TRBJ1-4
d_gene: .
abundance: few

CDR3nt: TGTGCCAGCAGCTCCCCCGAGAGCACAGATACGCAGTATTTT
CDR3aa: CASSSPESTDTQYF
v_gene: TRBV13
j_gene: TRBJ2-3
d_gene: .
abundance: .

CDR3nt: TGTGCCAGCAGTTACTCGACAGGGGGTGGAAACACCATATATTTT
CDR3aa: CASSYSTGGGNTIYF
v_gene: TRBV6-5
j_gene: TRBJ1-3
d_gene: TRBD1
abundance: few

CDR3nt: TGTGCCAGCAGCACCGGGACAGGGGGCGCAGACTATGGCTACACCTTC
CDR3aa: CASSTGTGGADYGYTF
v_gene: TRBV5-8
j_gene: TRBJ1-2
d_gene: TRBD1
abundance: .

CDR3nt: TGTGCCAGCGGCCAACAGGGCTACACCTTC
CDR3aa: CASGQQGYTF
v_gene: TRBV7-9
j_gene: TRBJ1-2
d_gene: .
abundance: once

CDR3nt: TGCGCCAGCAGTCGGGGGTATGACACTGAAGCTTTCTTT
CDR3aa: CASSRGYDTEAFF
v_gene: TRBV10-1
j_gene: TRBJ1-1
d_gene: .
abundance: .

CDR3nt: TGTGCCAGCAGCACCGGGACAGCCGATGATACGCAGTATTTT
CDR3aa: CASSTGTADDTQYF
v_gene: TRBV5-6
j_gene: TRBJ2-3
d_gene: TRBD1
abundance: .

CDR3nt: TGTGCCAGCTCGCCCGGGACAGGCAGCTCTGGAAACACCATATATTTT
CDR3aa: CASSPGTGSSGNTIYF
v_gene: TRBV18
j_gene: TRBJ1-3
d_gene: TRBD1
abundance: .

CDR3nt: TGTGCCAGCAGCCCCTTGGGTGAGGGACAGCGCCACGAGCAGTACTTC
CDR3aa: CASSPLGEGQRHEQYF
v_gene: TRBV7-9
j_gene: TRBJ2-7
d_gene: TRBD1
abundance: few

CDR3nt: TGTGCCAGCAGCTTGGATGGAGGATCAATGAACACTGAAGCTTTCTTT
CDR3aa: CASSLDGGSMNTEAFF
v_gene: TRBV5-5
j_gene: TRBJ1-1
d_gene: .
abundance: .

CDR3nt: TGCGCCAGCAGCCAAGAGCCCCGTGGAGCGGGGGGGCTTTCGGATACGCAGTATTTT
CDR3aa: CASSQEPRGAGGLSDTQYF
v_gene: TRBV4-3
j_gene: TRBJ2-3
d_gene: TRBD2
abundance: .

CDR3nt: TGTGCTAGTGGTTTTGGGAAGGGGTTGGCAGATACGCAGTATTTT
CDR3aa: CASGFGKGLADTQYF
v_gene: TRBV12-5
j_gene: TRBJ2-3
d_gene: .
abundance: few

CDR3nt: TGTGCCAGCAGTGTCACCGGGACAACTAACTATGGCTACACCTTC
CDR3aa: CASSVTGTTNYGYTF
v_gene: TRBV6-1
j_gene: TRBJ1-2
d_gene: .
abundance: .

CDR3nt: TGTGCCAGTAGTATGGGGGGACGGAACACTGAAGCTTTCTTT
CDR3aa: CASSMGGRNTEAFF
v_gene: TRBV19
j_gene: TRBJ1-1
d_gene: .
abundance: .

CDR3nt: TGTGCCAGTAGTATAGATGCGACAGGGGAGATACCCCTCCACTTT
CDR3aa: CASSIDATGEIPLHF
v_gene: TRBV19
j_gene: TRBJ1-6
d_gene: TRBD1
abundance: few

CDR3nt: TGCGCCAGCACCCTTGGTGGGACATCTGGAAACACCATATATTTT
CDR3aa: CASTLGGTSGNTIYF
v_gene: TRBV5-1
j_gene: TRBJ1-3
d_gene: .
abundance: .

CDR3nt: TGTGCCAGCCGGATGGGGGGGATGTACCAAGAGACCCAGTACTTC
CDR3aa: CASRMGGMYQETQYF
v_gene: TRBV10-3
j_gene: TRBJ2-5
d_gene: TRBD2
abundance: .

CDR3nt: TGTGCCAGCAGCTTATGGGGAGATAATGAAAAACTGTTTTTT
CDR3aa: CASSLWGDNEKLFF
v_gene: TRBV7-6
j_gene: TRBJ1-4
d_gene: .
abundance: .

CDR3nt: TGTGCCAGCAGGGTCCAGTCCTACGAGCAGTACTTC
CDR3aa: CASRVQSYEQYF
v_gene: TRBV6-5
j_gene: TRBJ2-7
d_gene: .
abundance: once

CDR3nt: TGTGCCAGCAGTTACTCGGGGCTAGCGGAAGAGACCCAGTACTTC
CDR3aa: CASSYSGLAEETQYF
v_gene: TRBV6-5
j_gene: TRBJ2-5
d_gene: TRBD2
abundance: few

CDR3nt: TGTGCCAGCAGTTACACCGGACAGGGCGCCGGGGAGCTGTTTTTT
CDR3aa: CASSYTGQGAGELFF
v_gene: TRBV6-5
j_gene: TRBJ2-2
d_gene: TRBD1
abundance: .

CDR3nt: TGCGCCAGCAGCCAAGAATTGAGGTCATTAGAGACCCAGTACTTC
CDR3aa: CASSQELRSLETQYF
v_gene: TRBV4-3
j_gene: TRBJ2-5
d_gene: .
abundance: .

CDR3nt: TGCGCCAGCAGCCCGCAGGGGGGAGCCTACGAGCAGTACTTC
CDR3aa: CASSPQGGAYEQYF
v_gene: TRBV5-1
j_gene: TRBJ2-7
d_gene: .
abundance: once

CDR3nt: TGTGCTAGTGGTTTGGGGGGGACAGTTCGAATGACTGAAGCTTTCTTT
CDR3aa: CASGLGGTVRMTEAFF
v_gene: TRBV12-5
j_gene: TRBJ1-1
d_gene: TRBD1
abundance: .